This record concerns one T cell receptor beta chain sequence. No antigen is known for it. No much larger clone is present one base from it, and per-base qualities are unavailable. The source of the sample is a study of T cells after yellow fever vaccination (dated by TCRdb to the late 2010s). Background for the entire study: Libraries from fractions with low cell numbers were prepared with the SMART-Seq v4 Ultra Low Input RNA kit. Bulk TCR alpha and beta repertoires were sequenced longitudinally to track T-cell clones before and after primary and booster YFV17D yellow fever vaccination. Two healthy male donors made up the cohort, one aged 18 to 29 years and the other aged 30 to 40 years. Blood was drawn at multiple timepoints before and after primary and secondary immunization, with bulk PBMC replicates and cell subsets isolated. Study-wide conclusions, independent of this receptor: Compared with the primary T-cell response, the secondary T-cell response was faster but weaker, reaching its peak on day 5 rather than on day 15. Most clones expanded after primary vaccination (almost 98% of CD4 and 70% to 90% of CD8) were re-detected after the booster, suggesting that broad memory maintenance occurred. Computational filtering was needed because FACS-sorted repertoires could contain abundant contaminating clonotypes from the bulk population. A small fraction of clonotypes showed up in both the CD4 and CD8 compartments, probably as a result of convergent recombination. Only a couple of donors were included in the study, so the extent to which the findings can be generalized is limited.

TCRdb names Illumina NovaSeq 6000 as the instrument used. TCR cDNA was synthesized by 5'RACE template switching, which introduced a universal primer site and unique molecular identifiers. Priming of cDNA synthesis was performed from both the TCR alpha and TCR beta constant segments. Two PCR steps were used to amplify libraries, with sample barcodes and sequencing adapters being added in the second step. Sequencing of libraries was done on Illumina HiSeq 2500 (2x100 bp) or NovaSeq (2x150 bp). In the original analysis: Reads were demultiplexed and collapsed into UMI consensus sequences with MIGEC, and V(D)J alignment was performed with MiXCR. Clonotypes responding to the vaccine were identified with edgeR on replicate PBMC samples, with the criteria of FDR below 0.01 and a log2 fold change above 5 up to day 15. Bulk clonotypes were assigned CD4 or CD8 identity according to which sequenced CD4 or CD8 repertoire held them at higher abundance. TCRdb applied fastp at Q25 and MiXCR to the public reads, then kept only in-frame beta chains. Rows are combined by CDR3 protein, so each entry shows the most common genes and DNA. The V and J calls were not made by the authors but by TCRdb's processing. The sample table lists 300,000 or so distinct CDR3 sequences, roughly 9% of them with a count of one. Together, the top ten hold about 3% of the sample.

The treatment or condition label for this specimen denotes: live attenuated yellow fever vaccine strain. A standard Ficoll-Paque protocol was used to isolate PBMCs from peripheral blood. Dynabeads CD4 and CD8 positive selection kits were used to isolate CD4 and CD8 T-cell fractions. RNA was extracted with TriZol from bulk PBMCs, CD4 and CD8 fractions, and dextramer-positive and dextramer-negative fractions. The receptor's source is a man aged 18 to 30 who received the YFV17D yellow fever vaccine. The sequences come from CD4+ T cells sorted from PBMCs, collected 5 days after the yellow fever booster vaccination.

The CDR3 protein: CASTTAGADTQYF. The bases read TGTGCCAGCACTACCGCAGGGGCGGATACGCAGTATTTT. This chain is built from TRBV6-5 and TRBJ2-3; the best D guess is TRBD1, with 6 bases matching. Reading the germline V gene gives CDR1 MNHEY and CDR2 SVGAGI. Trimming at the junction amounts to 7 bases on V and 6 bases on J, and the germline ends lie 14 bases apart. Spanning cysteine to phenylalanine, the CDR3 consists of 13 amino acids. Just the 39-base CDR3 DNA is kept, in frame starting at base 1.